The T cell receptor (beta chain) under discussion was sequenced for a study of T cell clones after liver transplantation. Study as a whole: Pre-transplant mixed lymphocyte reactions yielded third-party-reactive TCRbeta sequences as comparators for graft-donor-reactive sequences.

TCRdb's table, derived via immunoSEQ multiplex PCR, lists solely in-frame clones and lacks some. The repertoire consists of about 71,000 clones, with 80% occurring once and the leading ten covering approximately 0.73%. Notes on the study in general: Rather than being deleted, graft donor-reactive T cells may have moved into the graft.

On this clone: Its antigen is not known.

Germline V lookup: CDR1 SGHDT, CDR2 YYEEEE. V was clipped by 2 bases and J by 12 bases; unmatched bases: 8. CDR3 length: 12 residues. The chain is built from TRBV5-6 and TRBJ2-7; 7 bases match TRBD2. This sample comprised CD4+ T cells from blood, obtained 12 months after liver transplant. The TCR was taken from a human patient who received a liver transplant. Some of these T cells may belong to the graft donor. CDR3 bases: TGTGCCAGCAGCTTCCTGGGCGGGAGCGGGTACTTC. Protein product: CASSFLGGSGYF.